What follows are 20 T cell receptor beta chains derived from one specimen sequenced in a study of Ad26.COV2.S vaccination and SARS-CoV-2 variants. Treatment indicated: some 20 received Ad26.COV2.S at low or high dose, single or two shots; about 5 received placebo; per-sample allocation not given. It was on day 63 after the first vaccine or placebo injection that samples were taken. Produced via immunoSEQ multiplex PCR; TCRdb's table is partial and in-frame only. Among roughly 460,000 clones listed, about 88% were seen once. The sequencing used peripheral blood, collected in a trial of Ad26.COV2.S vaccine versus placebo. Receptors originate from a person between 18 and 59 years old who received the Ad26.COV2.S COVID-19 vaccine or a placebo.

The gene calls are TRBV29-1 and TRBJ1-1; the match to TRBD1 covers 7 bases. V gave up 7 bases and J gave up 1 base; unmatched junction bases: 6. The CDR3 spans 13 residues. Germline-derived CDR1 and CDR2 are SQVTM and ANQGSEA. The CDR3 coding sequence is TGCAGCGGGTTAGACAGGGCGAACACTGAAGCTTTCTTT. This gives the protein CSGLDRANTEAFF.

CDR3 amino acids: CASSLMASQSSGNTIYF. CDR3 coding DNA: TGCGCCAGCAGCTTGATGGCCAGTCAGAGCTCTGGAAACACCATATATTTT. V and J are TRBV5-1 and TRBJ1-3; D remains unclear. The germline V gene has CDR1 SGHRS and CDR2 YFSETQ. CDR3 size: 17 residues. V was pared by 1 base and J by 0 bases, with 14 bases between.

The chain has TRBV5-1 and TRBJ2-1; D ambiguous. V was trimmed by 2 bases and J by 3 bases, leaving 9 bases between them. Germline CDR1 and CDR2: SGHRS and YFSETQ. The CDR3 is made up of 14 amino acids. The CDR3 spells CASSFTALYNEQFF. CDR3 in DNA: TGCGCCAGCAGCTTTACAGCGCTCTACAATGAGCAGTTCTTC.

This chain connects TRBV19 to TRBJ2-7, with D possibly TRBD1 on 5 matching bases. The germline V and J ends were trimmed by 0 bases and 3 bases, with 9 bases remaining between them. This CDR3 contains 14 residues. Germline V CDR1 and CDR2: LNHDA, SQIVND (reference sequence). CDR3 coding DNA: TGTGCCAGTAGTATAGACAGGGTTGGCTACGAGCAGTACTTC. This gives the protein CASSIDRVGYEQYF.

The gene calls are TRBV7-2 and TRBJ2-5; D not resolved. The CDR3 is 13 residues long. Trimming pared 7 bases from V and 2 bases from J, leaving 11 bases between. CDR1 is SGHTA and CDR2 is FQGNSA in the germline V gene. The DNA for the CDR3 is TGTGCCAGCAACTTCCGGCTGCAAGAGACCCAGTACTTC. This gives the protein CASNFRLQETQYF.

The chain recombines TRBV2 with TRBJ2-7; 11 nucleotides agree with TRBD1. The CDR3 runs to 14 residues. After removal of 5 bases from V and 2 bases from J, the junction contained 2 bases not matched to a gene. Per the germline V gene, CDR1 is SNHLY and CDR2 is FYNNEI. CDR3 loop: CASSTDRGPYEQYF. The CDR3 coding sequence is TGTGCCAGCAGTACGGACAGGGGGCCCTACGAGCAGTACTTC.

About this clone: Different DNA sequences within this sample yield the same CDR3. The chain is built from TRBV6-5 and TRBJ1-1; D may be TRBD1 (6 bases). V was clipped by 2 bases and J by 4 bases, with 11 bases between them. CDR1 and CDR2 (germline): MNHEY, SVGAGI. There are 14 residues in the CDR3. Here the CDR3 reads CASSYQGGGTEAFF. CDR3 DNA: TGTGCCAGCAGTTACCAGGGAGGGGGCACTGAAGCTTTCTTT.

The chain couples TRBV5-6 to TRBJ1-1, with no clear D. Trimming cost V 3 bases and J 0 bases, with 15 bases left between them. CDR1 is SGHDT and CDR2 is YYEEEE in the germline V gene. The CDR3 has 16 amino acids. CDR3 sequence reads: CASSSGRHRMNTEAFF. In nucleotides, the CDR3 is TGTGCCAGCAGCTCCGGCCGGCACAGAATGAACACTGAAGCTTTCTTT.

The chain is built from TRBV2 and TRBJ1-1; D is perhaps TRBD1 (5 bases). Germline V CDR1 and CDR2: SNHLY, FYNNEI. Trimming removed 8 bases from V and 10 bases from J, with 14 bases in between. The CDR3 loop spans 11 amino acids. The DNA for the CDR3 is TGTGCCAGCCGCGGGGCCTCGGGAGCTTTCTTT. Encoded protein: CASRGASGAFF.

Details on this clone: The sample contains more than one DNA sequence encoding this CDR3. This chain uses TRBV3-1 (or the pseudogene TRBV3-2) with TRBJ1-4, with 9 nucleotides matching TRBD1. Trimming at V came to 1 base and at J to 8 bases, leaving 2 bases not matched to a gene. The CDR3 spans 14 residues. CDR1 is LGHDT and CDR2 is YNNKEL in the germline V gene (reference sequence). This chain's CDR3 is CASSQGGTGEKLFF. The CDR3 DNA reads TGTGCCAGCAGCCAAGGAGGGACAGGGGAAAAACTGTTTTTT.

The chain links TRBV4-3 to TRBJ1-1; D is unresolved. Between the trimmed V and J ends, which lost 0 bases and 4 bases, there was a span of 12 bases. The CDR3 covers 15 residues. Germline V gene sequence: CDR1 LGHNA, CDR2 YSLEER. The CDR3 loop reads CASSQDKDFSTEAFF. CDR3 DNA: TGCGCCAGCAGCCAAGATAAGGACTTCTCCACTGAAGCTTTCTTT.

This rearrangement joins TRBV19 to TRBJ2-1; D is possibly TRBD1 (6 bases). Per the germline V gene, CDR1 is LNHDA and CDR2 is SQIVND (reference sequence). The CDR3 is made up of 14 amino acids. The V end lost 5 bases, the J end lost 8 bases, and 16 bases lay between the germline ends. For the CDR3, the DNA is TGTGCCAGTAGTGGGGGCTTCCCAGGGTATGAGCAGTTCTTC. This encodes CASSGGFPGYEQFF. Variable domain in full (rest from reference TRBV19 and TRBJ2-1): DGGITQSPKYLFRKEGQNVTLSCEQNLNHDAMYWYRQDPGQGLRLIYYSQIVNDFQKGDIAEGYSVSREKKESFPLTVTSAQKNPTAFYLCASSGGFPGYEQFFGPGTRLTVL.

The chain employs TRBV7-9 and TRBJ1-2, with no clear D. Trimming cost V 5 bases and J 0 bases, with 13 bases left between them. CDR3 length: 15 amino acids. Germline CDR1 is SEHNR and CDR2 is FQNEAQ (reference sequence). CDR3 loop: CASSQFGQANYGYTF. For the CDR3, the DNA is TGTGCCAGCAGCCAATTCGGCCAGGCTAACTATGGCTACACCTTC. The full variable domain, rest sourced from reference TRBV7-9 and TRBJ1-2, is DTGVSQNPRHKITKRGQNVTFRCDPISEHNRLYWYRQTLGQGPEFLTYFQNEAQLEKSRLLSDRFSAERPKGSFSTLEIQRTEQGDSAMYLCASSQFGQANYGYTFGSGTRLTVV.

The chain uses TRBV20-1 and TRBJ1-1; the D is unclear. The CDR3 has 11 amino acids. Germline V CDR1 and CDR2: DFQATT, SNEGSKA (reference sequence). With 4 bases removed from V and 5 bases from J, the gap between germline ends came to 8 bases. The CDR3 region has the DNA TGCAGTGCTAATATCAGGACTGAAGCTTTCTTT. Protein sequence: CSANIRTEAFF.

V and J are TRBV30 and TRBJ2-7, with a tentative D call TRBD1 (5 bases). The CDR3 spans 13 residues. Germline V gene data show CDR1 as GTSNPN and CDR2 as SVGIG (reference sequence). Between the trimmed V and J ends, which lost 1 base and 4 bases, there was a span of 11 bases. The CDR3 DNA reads TGTGCCTGGAGTGCCTCAGGGCTTTACGAGCAGTACTTC. Its translation: CAWSASGLYEQYF.

The chain joins TRBV9 to TRBJ2-2, with TRBD2 matching over 9 bases. The CDR3 is 16 amino acids. CDR1 is SGDLS, CDR2 YYNGEE, per germline. V was pared by 2 bases and J by 6 bases, with 8 bases of the junction left unmatched. In nucleotides, the CDR3 is TGTGCCAGCAGCGTTTCTAGCGGGATGGAGGCCGGGGAGCTGTTTTTT. It is translated as CASSVSSGMEAGELFF.

J is TRBJ2-5 and V is TRBV4-2, with D perhaps TRBD1 (5 bases). This CDR3 contains 14 residues. V lost 4 bases and J lost 0, with 9 bases in between. Germline loops: CDR1 LGHNA, CDR2 YNFKEQ. CDR3 nucleotide sequence: TGTGCCAGCAGCCCCAGGGTAAACCAAGAGACCCAGTACTTC. Amino acid sequence: CASSPRVNQETQYF.

The chain has TRBV6-2 or TRBV6-3 and TRBJ2-3, with D maybe TRBD1 (5 bases). The CDR3 totals 12 residues. Germline V gene lookup returns CDR1 MNHEY and CDR2 SVGEGT. The ends were cut back, 5 bases at V and 4 bases at J, with 7 bases in the middle. This chain's CDR3 is CASSQTADTQYF. CDR3 DNA sequence: TGTGCCAGCAGTCAGACAGCAGATACGCAGTATTTT.

This clone was detected only a few times. The CDR3 region has the DNA TGTGCCAGCAGCTTACAAGCTGAAACGAACTATGGCTACACCTTC. The encoded protein is CASSLQAETNYGYTF. The gene calls are TRBV7-9 and TRBJ1-2; D is ambiguous. Germline V gene data show CDR1 as SEHNR and CDR2 as FQNEAQ (reference sequence). V gave up 2 bases and J gave up 2 bases, with 12 bases separating them. The CDR3 contains 15 residues.

The chain couples TRBV12-3 or TRBV12-4 to TRBJ2-7; D is undetermined. The CDR3 is 13 amino acids. V lost 3 bases, J lost 4 bases, and 10 bases lay in between. In nucleotides, the CDR3 is TGTGCCAGCAGTTTTAGTGAAAGGTACGAGCAGTACTTC. Translating gives CASSFSERYEQYF.